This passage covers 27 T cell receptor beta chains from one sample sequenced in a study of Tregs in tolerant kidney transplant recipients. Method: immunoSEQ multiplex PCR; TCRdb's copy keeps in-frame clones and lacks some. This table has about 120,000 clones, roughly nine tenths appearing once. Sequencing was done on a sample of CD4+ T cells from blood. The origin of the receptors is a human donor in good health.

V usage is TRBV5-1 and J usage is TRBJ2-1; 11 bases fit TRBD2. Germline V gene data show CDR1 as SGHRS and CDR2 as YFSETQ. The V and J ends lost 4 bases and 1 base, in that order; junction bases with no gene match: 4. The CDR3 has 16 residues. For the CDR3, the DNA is TGCGCCAGCAGCCCGGGACTAGCGGAGTCCTACAATGAGCAGTTCTTC. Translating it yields CASSPGLAESYNEQFF.

The CDR3 nucleotides are TGTGCCAGCAGGACCGTTAACTATGGCTACACCTTC. The encoded protein is CASRTVNYGYTF. The genes are TRBV6-5 and TRBJ1-2; no clear D gene. Trimming removed 6 bases from V and 1 base from J, with 6 bases in between. Germline V lookup: CDR1 MNHEY, CDR2 SVGAGI. There are 12 residues in the CDR3.

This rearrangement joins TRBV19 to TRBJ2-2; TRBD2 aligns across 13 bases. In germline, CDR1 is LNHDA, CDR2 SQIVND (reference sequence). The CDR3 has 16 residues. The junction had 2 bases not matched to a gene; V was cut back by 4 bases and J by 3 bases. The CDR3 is CASSRTSGSDTGELFF. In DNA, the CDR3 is TGTGCCAGTAGTAGGACTAGCGGGAGCGACACCGGGGAGCTGTTTTTT.

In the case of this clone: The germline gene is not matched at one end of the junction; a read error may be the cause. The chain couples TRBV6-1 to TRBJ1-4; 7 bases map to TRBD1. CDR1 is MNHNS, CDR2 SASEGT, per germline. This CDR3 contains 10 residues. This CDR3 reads CASSEVGTVF. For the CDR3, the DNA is TGTGCCAGCAGTGAAGTTGGGACAGTTTTT.

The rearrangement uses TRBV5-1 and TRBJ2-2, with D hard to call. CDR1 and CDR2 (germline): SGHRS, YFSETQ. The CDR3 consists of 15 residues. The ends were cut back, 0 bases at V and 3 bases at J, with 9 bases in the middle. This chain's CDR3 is CASSLGWADTGELFF. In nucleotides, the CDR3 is TGCGCCAGCAGCTTGGGGTGGGCGGACACCGGGGAGCTGTTTTTT.

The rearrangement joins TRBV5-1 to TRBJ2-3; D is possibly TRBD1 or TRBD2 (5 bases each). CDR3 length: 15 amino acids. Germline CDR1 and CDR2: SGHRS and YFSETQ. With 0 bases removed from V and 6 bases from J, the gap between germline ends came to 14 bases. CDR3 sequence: CASSLGLSWGDTQYF. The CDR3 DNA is TGCGCCAGCAGCTTGGGCCTCTCCTGGGGGGATACGCAGTATTTT. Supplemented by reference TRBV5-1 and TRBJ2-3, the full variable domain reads KAGVTQTPRYLIKTRGQQVTLSCSPISGHRSVSWYQQTPGQGLQFLFEYFSETQRNKGNFPGRFSGRQFSNSRSEMNVSTLELGDSALYLCASSLGLSWGDTQYFGPGTRLTVL.

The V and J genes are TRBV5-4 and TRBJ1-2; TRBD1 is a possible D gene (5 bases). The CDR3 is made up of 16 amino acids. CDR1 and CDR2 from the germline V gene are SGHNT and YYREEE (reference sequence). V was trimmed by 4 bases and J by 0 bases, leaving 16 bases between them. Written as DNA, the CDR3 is TGTGCCAGCAGCCAGGGACGGGCCCTCACTAACTATGGCTACACCTTC. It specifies CASSQGRALTNYGYTF.

CDR3 DNA sequence: TGTGCCAGCAGCTGGGGACAGGGAAAAGCGTCCTACGAGCAGTACTTC. Its translation: CASSWGQGKASYEQYF. The chain combines TRBV5-4 with TRBJ2-7; 9 bases match TRBD1. Germline V CDR1 and CDR2: SGHNT, YYREEE (reference sequence). V lost 3 bases and J lost 1; bases outside the gene matches: 8. The CDR3 is 16 residues long. Drawing the rest from reference TRBV5-4 and TRBJ2-7, the complete variable domain is ETGVTQSPTHLIKTRGQQVTLRCSSQSGHNTVSWYQQALGQGPQFIFQYYREEENGRGNFPPRFSGLQFPNYSSELNVNALELDDSALYLCASSWGQGKASYEQYFGPGTRLTVT.

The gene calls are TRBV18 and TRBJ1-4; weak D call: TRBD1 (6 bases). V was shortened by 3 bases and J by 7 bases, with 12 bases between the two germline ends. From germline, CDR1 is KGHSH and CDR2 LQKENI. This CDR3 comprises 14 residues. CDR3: CASSPPGESEKLFF. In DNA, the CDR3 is TGTGCCAGCTCACCTCCAGGGGAAAGTGAAAAACTGTTTTTT.

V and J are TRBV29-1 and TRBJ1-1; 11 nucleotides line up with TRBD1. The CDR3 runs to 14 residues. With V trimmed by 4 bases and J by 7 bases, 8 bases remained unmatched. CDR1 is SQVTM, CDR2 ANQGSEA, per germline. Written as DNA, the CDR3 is TGCAGCGTTGCCAGGACAGGGGGCATACTTGAAGCTTTCTTT. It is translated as CSVARTGGILEAFF.

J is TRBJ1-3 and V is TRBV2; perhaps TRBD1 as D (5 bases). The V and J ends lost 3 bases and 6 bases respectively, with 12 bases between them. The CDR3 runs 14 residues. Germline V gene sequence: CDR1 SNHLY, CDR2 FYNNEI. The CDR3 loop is CASSEDTQANTIYF. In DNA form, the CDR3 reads TGTGCCAGCAGTGAGGACACACAAGCAAACACCATATATTTT. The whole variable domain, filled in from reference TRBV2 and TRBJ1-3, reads EPEVTQTPSHQVTQMGQEVILRCVPISNHLYFYWYRQILGQKVEFLVSFYNNEISEKSEIFDDQFSVERPDGSNFTLKIRSTKLEDSAMYFCASSEDTQANTIYFGEGSWLTVV.

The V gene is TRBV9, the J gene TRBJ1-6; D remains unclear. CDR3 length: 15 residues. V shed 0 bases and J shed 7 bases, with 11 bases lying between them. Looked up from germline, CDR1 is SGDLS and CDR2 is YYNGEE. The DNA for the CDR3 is TGTGCCAGCAGCGTAGAGGAGACCCTAAATTCACCCCTCCACTTT. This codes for CASSVEETLNSPLHF.

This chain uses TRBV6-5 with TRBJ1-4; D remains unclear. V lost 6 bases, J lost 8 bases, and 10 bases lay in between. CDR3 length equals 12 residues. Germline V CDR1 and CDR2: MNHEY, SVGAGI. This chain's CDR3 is CASRGREEKLFF. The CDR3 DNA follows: TGTGCCAGCAGGGGCCGAGAAGAAAAACTGTTTTTT.

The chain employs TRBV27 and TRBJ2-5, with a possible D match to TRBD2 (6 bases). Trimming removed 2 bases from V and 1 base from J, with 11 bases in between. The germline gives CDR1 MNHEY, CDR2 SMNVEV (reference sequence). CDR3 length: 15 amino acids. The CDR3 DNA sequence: TGTGCCAGCAGTTTAGTAGCGGCGATCCAAGAGACCCAGTACTTC. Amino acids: CASSLVAAIQETQYF.

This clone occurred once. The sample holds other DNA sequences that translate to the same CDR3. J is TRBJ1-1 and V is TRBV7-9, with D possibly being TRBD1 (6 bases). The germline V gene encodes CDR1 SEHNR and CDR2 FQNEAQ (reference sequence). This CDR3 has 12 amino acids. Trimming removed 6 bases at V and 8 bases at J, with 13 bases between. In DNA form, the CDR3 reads TGTGCCAGCAGTAGAGGGGGGACAGAAGCTTTCTTT. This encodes CASSRGGTEAFF.

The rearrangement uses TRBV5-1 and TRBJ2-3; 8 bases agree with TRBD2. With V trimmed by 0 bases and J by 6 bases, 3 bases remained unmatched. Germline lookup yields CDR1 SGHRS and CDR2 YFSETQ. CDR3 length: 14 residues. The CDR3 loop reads CASSLGLALDTQYF. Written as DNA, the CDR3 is TGCGCCAGCAGCTTGGGACTAGCGTTGGATACGCAGTATTTT.

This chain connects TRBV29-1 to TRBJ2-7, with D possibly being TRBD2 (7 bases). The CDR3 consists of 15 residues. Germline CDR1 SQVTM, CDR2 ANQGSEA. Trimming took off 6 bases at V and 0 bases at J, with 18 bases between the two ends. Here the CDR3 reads CSVRKGGGSSYEQYF. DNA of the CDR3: TGCAGCGTAAGAAAGGGGGGCGGGAGCTCCTACGAGCAGTACTTC.

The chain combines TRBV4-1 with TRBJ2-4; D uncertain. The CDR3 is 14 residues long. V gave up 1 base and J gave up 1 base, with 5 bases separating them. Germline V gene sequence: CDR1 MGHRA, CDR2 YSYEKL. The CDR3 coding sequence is TGCGCCAGCAGCCAAGTGGGGGCCAAAAACATTCAGTACTTC. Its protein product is CASSQVGAKNIQYF.

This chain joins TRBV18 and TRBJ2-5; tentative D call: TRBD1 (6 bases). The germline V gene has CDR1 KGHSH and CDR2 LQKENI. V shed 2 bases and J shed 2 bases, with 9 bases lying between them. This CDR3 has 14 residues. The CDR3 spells CASSPGTTQETQYF. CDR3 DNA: TGTGCCAGCTCACCAGGGACAACACAAGAGACCCAGTACTTC.

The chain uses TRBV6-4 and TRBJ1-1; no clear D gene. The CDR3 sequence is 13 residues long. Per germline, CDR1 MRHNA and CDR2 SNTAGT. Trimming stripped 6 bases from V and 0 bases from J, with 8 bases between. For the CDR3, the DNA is TGTGCCAGCAGGAACGGACTGAACACTGAAGCTTTCTTT. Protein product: CASRNGLNTEAFF.

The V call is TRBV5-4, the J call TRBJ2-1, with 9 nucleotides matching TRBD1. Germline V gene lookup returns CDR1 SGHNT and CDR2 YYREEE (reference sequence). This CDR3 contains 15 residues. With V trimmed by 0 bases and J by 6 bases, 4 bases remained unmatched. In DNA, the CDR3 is TGTGCCAGCAGCTTGGGGGGACAGGGTTCCAATGAGCAGTTCTTC. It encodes CASSLGGQGSNEQFF.

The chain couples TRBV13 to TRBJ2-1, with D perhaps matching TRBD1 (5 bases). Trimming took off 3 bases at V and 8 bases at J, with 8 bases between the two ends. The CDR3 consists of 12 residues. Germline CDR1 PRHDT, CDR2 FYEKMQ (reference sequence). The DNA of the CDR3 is TGTGCCAGCAGCTTTAGGGGTTATGAGCAGTTCTTC. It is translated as CASSFRGYEQFF.

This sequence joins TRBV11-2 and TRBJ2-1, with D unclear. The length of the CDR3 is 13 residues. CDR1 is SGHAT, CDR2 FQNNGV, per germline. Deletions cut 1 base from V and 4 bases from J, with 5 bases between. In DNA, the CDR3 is TGTGCCAGCAGCTTAGGGACGTACAATGAGCAGTTCTTC. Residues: CASSLGTYNEQFF. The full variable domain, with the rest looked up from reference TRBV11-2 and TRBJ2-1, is EAGVAQSPRYKIIEKRQSVAFWCNPISGHATLYWYQQILGQGPKLLIQFQNNGVVDDSQLPKDRFSAERLKGVDSTLKIQPAKLEDSAVYLCASSLGTYNEQFFGPGTRLTVL.

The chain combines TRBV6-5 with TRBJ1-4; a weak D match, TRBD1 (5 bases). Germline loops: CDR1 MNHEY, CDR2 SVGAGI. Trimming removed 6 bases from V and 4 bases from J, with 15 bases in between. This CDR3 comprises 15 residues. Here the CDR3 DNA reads TGTGCCAGCAGGGGGCTACGGGGTATTAATGAAAAACTGTTTTTT. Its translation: CASRGLRGINEKLFF.

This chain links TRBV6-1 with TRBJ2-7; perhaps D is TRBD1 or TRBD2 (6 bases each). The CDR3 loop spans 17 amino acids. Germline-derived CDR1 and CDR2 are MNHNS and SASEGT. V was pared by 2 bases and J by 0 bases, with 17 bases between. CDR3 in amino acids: CASSETGRGRSSYEQYF. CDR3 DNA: TGTGCCAGCAGTGAAACAGGGCGGGGTAGGTCCTCCTACGAGCAGTACTTC.

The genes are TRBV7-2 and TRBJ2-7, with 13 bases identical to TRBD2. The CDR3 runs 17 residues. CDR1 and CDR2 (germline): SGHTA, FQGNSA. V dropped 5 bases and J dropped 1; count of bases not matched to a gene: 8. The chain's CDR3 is CASSLRLAGGPSYEQYF. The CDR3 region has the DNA TGTGCCAGCAGCCTGAGACTAGCGGGAGGACCTTCCTACGAGCAGTACTTC.

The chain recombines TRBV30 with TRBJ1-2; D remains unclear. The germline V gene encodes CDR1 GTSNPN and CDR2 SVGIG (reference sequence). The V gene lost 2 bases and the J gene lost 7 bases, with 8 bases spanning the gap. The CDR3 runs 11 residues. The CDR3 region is CAWSIGRGYTF. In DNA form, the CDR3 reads TGTGCCTGGAGTATAGGTCGTGGCTACACCTTC.